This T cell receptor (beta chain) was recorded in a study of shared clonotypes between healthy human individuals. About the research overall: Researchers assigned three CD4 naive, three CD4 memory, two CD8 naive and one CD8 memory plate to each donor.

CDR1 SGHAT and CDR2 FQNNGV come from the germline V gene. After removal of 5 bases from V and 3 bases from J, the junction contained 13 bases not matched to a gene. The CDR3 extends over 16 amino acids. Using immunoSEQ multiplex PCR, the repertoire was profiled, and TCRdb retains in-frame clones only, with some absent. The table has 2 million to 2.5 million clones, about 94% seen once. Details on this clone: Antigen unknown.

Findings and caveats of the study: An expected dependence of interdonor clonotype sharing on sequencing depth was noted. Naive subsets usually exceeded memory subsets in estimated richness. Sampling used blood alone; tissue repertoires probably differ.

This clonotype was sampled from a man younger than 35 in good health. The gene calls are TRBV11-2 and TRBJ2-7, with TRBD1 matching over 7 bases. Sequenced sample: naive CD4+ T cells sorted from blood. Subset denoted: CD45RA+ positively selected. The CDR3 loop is CASSTEGAKGGYEQYF. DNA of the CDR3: TGTGCCAGCAGCACCGAGGGGGCCAAGGGCGGCTACGAGCAGTACTTC.